A single sample is the source of the 5 T cell receptor beta chains below, sequenced in a study of T cells after yellow fever vaccination. TCRdb recomputed calls from the 5' RACE reads with MiXCR, one row per CDR3 protein. This sample yields approximately 350,000 distinct CDR3 sequences, of which approximately 10% are seen a single time; more than 15% belongs to the top ten. Material: PBMCs, obtained on the day of the first yellow fever vaccination. The receptor source for this set is a man aged 18 to 30 who received the YFV17D yellow fever vaccine.

This clonotype was picked up a small number of times. The genes are TRBV27 and TRBJ2-1; TRBD2 aligns across 8 bases. This CDR3 has 14 residues. The trim removed 5 bases at V and 7 bases at J, leaving 7 bases unmatched. CDR1 MNHEY and CDR2 SMNVEV come from the germline V gene (reference sequence). This chain's CDR3 is CASSTGLAGNEQFF. CDR3 nucleotide sequence: TGTGCCAGCAGTACCGGACTAGCTGGGAATGAGCAGTTCTTC.

This clonotype was observed a few times. This chain joins TRBV4-3 and TRBJ2-1; 7 bases agree with TRBD2. The germline gives CDR1 LGHNA, CDR2 YSLEER. J gave up 0 bases and V 4 bases, and 6 bases lay outside the gene matches. The CDR3 sequence is 16 residues long. This CDR3 reads CASSPSPGGSYNEQFF. The CDR3 coding sequence is TGCGCCAGCAGCCCCAGCCCGGGGGGCTCCTACAATGAGCAGTTCTTC.

The chain is built from TRBV20-1 and TRBJ2-3, with D maybe TRBD2 (7 bases). The CDR3 consists of 10 residues. The V gene's germline CDR1 is DFQATT and CDR2 SNEGSKA (reference sequence). The V end was cut by 5 bases, the J end by 13 bases, with 13 bases between. The CDR3 loop is CSAGQGREYF. The CDR3, as DNA: TGCAGTGCTGGGCAGGGGAGGGAGTATTTT.

The rearrangement uses TRBV9 and TRBJ2-3; either TRBD1 or TRBD2 may fit D (5 bases each). Trimming shortened V by 0 bases and J by 0 bases, and 11 bases separated the two germline ends. Germline V gene sequence: CDR1 SGDLS, CDR2 YYNGEE. The CDR3 length is 16 residues. In DNA, the CDR3 is TGTGCCAGCAGCGTAGAGCCGGGGCCTAGCACAGATACGCAGTATTTT. It specifies CASSVEPGPSTDTQYF.

CDR3 loop: CASSLGQGAGEQYV. In nucleotides, the CDR3 is TGTGCCAGCAGCTTAGGGCAGGGGGCAGGCGAGCAGTACGTC. The gene calls are TRBV7-2 and TRBJ2-7; 8 bases match TRBD1. The CDR3 has 14 residues. Germline V gene sequence: CDR1 SGHTA, CDR2 FQGNSA. The J segment lost 6 bases and the V segment lost 1 base, leaving 5 bases of the junction unmatched.